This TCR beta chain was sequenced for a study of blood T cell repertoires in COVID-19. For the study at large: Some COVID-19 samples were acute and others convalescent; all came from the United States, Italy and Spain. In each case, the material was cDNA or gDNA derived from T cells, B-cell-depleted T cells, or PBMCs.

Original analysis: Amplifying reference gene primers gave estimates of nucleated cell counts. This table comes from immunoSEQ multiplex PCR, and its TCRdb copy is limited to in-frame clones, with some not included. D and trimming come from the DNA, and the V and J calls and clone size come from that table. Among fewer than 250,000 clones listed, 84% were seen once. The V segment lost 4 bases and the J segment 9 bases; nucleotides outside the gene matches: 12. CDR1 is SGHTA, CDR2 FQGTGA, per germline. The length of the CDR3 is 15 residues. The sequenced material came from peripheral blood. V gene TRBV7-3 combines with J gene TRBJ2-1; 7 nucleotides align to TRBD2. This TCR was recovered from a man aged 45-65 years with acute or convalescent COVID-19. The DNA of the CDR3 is TGTGCCAGCAGCTCAGAGGGAGGGCCTAACCTTGAGCAGTTCTTC. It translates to CASSSEGGPNLEQFF.